This is a list of T cell receptor beta chains from one sample in a study of memory B cells and T cells in multiple sclerosis. The assay was immunoSEQ multiplex PCR, and TCRdb's table has in-frame clones only and misses some. This sample has 35,000 to 55,000 clones, with about 80% found just once. Their cognate antigens are unknown. The sequencing sample was made of PBMCs from blood kept in culture. The receptors come from a human donor with multiple sclerosis. The conserved cysteine and the conserved F or W are not part of the CDR3 here.

>TRBJ2-7|TRBV27
ASSLMGSYEQY
>TRBJ1-6|TRBV28
ASSSGDRAPYNSPLH
>TRBJ1-6|TRBV7-2
ASSLAQGGSPLH
>TRBJ1-3|TRBV2
ASSRGGSRSGNTIY
>TRBJ2-7|TRBV5-1
ASSLSPQGVIYEQY
>TRBJ2-3|TRBV7-2
ASSHGGRTDTQY
>TRBJ1-5|TRBV6-1
ASSEWGGNNQPQH
>TRBJ1-6|TRBV23-1
ASSKTEGPNSPLH
>TRBJ2-7|TRBV9
ASSVGKGPPYEQY
>TRBJ1-1|TRBV7-9
ASSFRRTEAF